This T cell receptor (beta chain) was documented in a study of blood T cells in healthy people across ages. The study, taken as a whole, reports: Both higher diversity and more naive CD4+ cells marked long-lived donors when set against aged donors. The lack of PBMC sorting stopped any conclusive naive versus antigen-experienced comparison. As naive T cell percentage varied, TCR beta diversity correlated strongly with it.

Sample-barcoded 5' priming and a J-beta primer mix drove a second PCR of about 7 to 11 cycles. Every molecule of cDNA carried a tag from a template-switch adaptor with 12 random nucleotides. Each CDR3 protein gets one entry after TCRdb re-called the 5' RACE reads with MiXCR. In the table there are about 750,000 distinct CDR3 sequences, 50% to 65% of which are singletons. With respect to this clonotype: Its antigen is as yet unknown. One end of the junction is discordant with germline, which a read error may explain.

This CDR3 has 12 residues. Germline CDR1 and CDR2: MNHEY and SMNVEV (reference sequence). The rearrangement links TRBV27 to TRBJ1-2; D is undetermined. Sequenced sample: blood. This receptor was obtained from an elderly man in good health. The CDR3 nucleotides are TGTGCCAGCGGGCCCGTGAGCTATGGCCACACCTTC. Encoded protein: CASGPVSYGHTF.